Listed here are 15 T cell receptor beta chains from one sample, sequenced in a study of shared clonotypes between healthy human individuals. Using immunoSEQ multiplex PCR, the repertoire was profiled, and TCRdb retains in-frame clones only, with some absent. Among about 600,000 clones, 95% to 98% were seen once, and the ten largest hold 0.3%. Positively selected for CCR7, the CD45RO-negative cells used as naive CD8 cells excluded terminally differentiated effector memory CD45RA+ cells. The sequencing sample was made of naive CD8+ T cells sorted from blood. These receptors were collected from a man aged 25 to 45 in good health.

The chain couples TRBV19 to TRBJ2-7; weak D call: TRBD1 (6 bases). The V end was cut by 7 bases, the J end by 3 bases, with 19 bases between. CDR3 length: 15 residues. Germline CDR1 reads LNHDA; CDR2 reads SQIVND (reference sequence). The DNA for the CDR3 is TGTGCCAGTACTTCACTCCAGGGGAAAAACTACGAGCAGTACTTC. It is translated as CASTSLQGKNYEQYF.

As regards this clone: At one end the junction does not follow the germline gene, possibly because of a read error. The chain uses TRBV2 and TRBJ2-7; either TRBD1 or TRBD2 may supply D (5 bases each). The CDR3 has 14 residues. Germline V gene data show CDR1 as SNHLY and CDR2 as FYNNEI. The CDR3 sequence is CASFNRADTLVFHF. CDR3 DNA: TGTGCCAGCTTCAATAGAGCGGACACCCTAGTATTTCACTTC.

CDR3 coding DNA: TGTGCCAGCAGCTTCCAATTCTACGAGCAGTACTTC. Translation: CASSFQFYEQYF. This chain connects TRBV7-9 to TRBJ2-7; no reliable D call. The CDR3 spans 12 residues. Trimming stripped 3 bases from V and 3 bases from J, with 6 bases between. The germline gives CDR1 SEHNR, CDR2 FQNEAQ (reference sequence). Using reference TRBV7-9 and TRBJ2-7 for the parts outside the CDR3, the full variable domain is DTGVSQNPRHKITKRGQNVTFRCDPISEHNRLYWYRQTLGQGPEFLTYFQNEAQLEKSRLLSDRFSAERPKGSFSTLEIQRTEQGDSAMYLCASSFQFYEQYFGPGTRLTVT.

With regard to this clone: The sample holds other DNA sequences that translate to the same CDR3. The rearrangement uses TRBV13 and TRBJ1-4; no reliable D call. The CDR3 is made up of 14 amino acids. Germline CDR1 reads PRHDT; CDR2 reads FYEKMQ (reference sequence). V was cut by 3 bases and J by 0 bases, with 5 bases left in between. CDR3 in amino acids: CASSFRATNEKLFF. The CDR3, as DNA: TGTGCCAGCAGCTTTCGCGCAACTAATGAAAAACTGTTTTTT.

CDR3 DNA sequence: TGTGCCAGCAGCCAGGGAGGGGTGTTCGGGGAGCTGTTTTTT. This translates into CASSQGGVFGELFF. V usage is TRBV14 and J usage is TRBJ2-2; 7 nucleotides match TRBD2. CDR3 length: 14 amino acids. The germline V gene has CDR1 SGHDN and CDR2 FVKESK. The trim removed 3 bases at V and 7 bases at J, leaving 5 bases unmatched. The variable domain in full, with the rest retrieved from reference TRBV14 and TRBJ2-2, is EAGVTQFPSHSVIEKGQTVTLRCDPISGHDNLYWYRRVMGKEIKFLLHFVKESKQDESGMPNNRFLAERTGGTYSTLKVQPAELEDSGVYFCASSQGGVFGELFFGEGSRLTVL.

This chain joins TRBV7-9 and TRBJ2-7, with TRBD2 identical over 11 bases. CDR1 is SEHNR, CDR2 FQNEAQ, per germline (reference sequence). The CDR3 runs to 17 residues. V lost 4 bases, J lost 2 bases, and 10 bases stayed unmatched. The CDR3 DNA follows: TGTGCCAGCAGCTCGGGACTAGCGGACCGTAAACCCTACGAGCAGTACTTC. Translated: CASSSGLADRKPYEQYF.

This sequence joins TRBV27 and TRBJ2-7, with D maybe TRBD2 (5 bases). The V end lost 2 bases, the J end lost 4 bases, and 18 bases lay between the germline ends. The CDR3 spans 16 residues. Per the germline V gene, CDR1 is MNHEY and CDR2 is SMNVEV (reference sequence). The CDR3 DNA reads as TGTGCCAGCAGTTTAACCAGCGGCCGAGGGCGATACGAGCAGTACTTC. This translates into CASSLTSGRGRYEQYF.

V and J are TRBV7-9 and TRBJ2-1; a weak D match, TRBD1 (5 bases). Trimming shortened V by 5 bases and J by 0 bases, and 11 bases separated the two germline ends. The CDR3 is 15 residues long. Per germline, CDR1 SEHNR and CDR2 FQNEAQ (reference sequence). CDR3 amino acids: CASSIVQGSYNEQFF. The DNA of the CDR3 is TGTGCCAGCAGCATTGTTCAGGGCTCCTACAATGAGCAGTTCTTC.

The rearrangement uses TRBV11-2 and TRBJ2-7; D gene unclear. The germline CDR1 and CDR2 sequences are SGHAT and FQNNGV. The CDR3 extends over 16 amino acids. V was cut by 0 bases and J by 1 base, with 13 bases left in between. Here the CDR3 DNA reads TGTGCCAGCAGCTTAGAGAATCTTCTGGGGTCCTACGAGCAGTACTTC. It yields the protein CASSLENLLGSYEQYF.

The rearrangement joins TRBV7-9 to TRBJ2-3; 9 nucleotides match TRBD2. The CDR3 runs 16 residues. CDR1 is SEHNR and CDR2 is FQNEAQ in the germline V gene (reference sequence). Trimming removed 1 base from V and 3 bases from J; junction bases left unmatched: 5. The CDR3 bases are TGTGCCAGCAGCTTAGGGGGACTAGCAATTACAGATACGCAGTATTTT. This translates into CASSLGGLAITDTQYF.

This chain uses TRBV11-2 with TRBJ2-7; 11 positions match TRBD2. The J segment lost 4 bases and the V segment lost 4 bases, leaving 9 bases of the junction unmatched. Germline V gene sequence: CDR1 SGHAT, CDR2 FQNNGV. The CDR3 contains 16 residues. CDR3 nucleotide sequence: TGTGCCAGCAGCTCCCACCTAGCGGGAGGATCGTACGAGCAGTACTTC. Translated: CASSSHLAGGSYEQYF.

The chain combines TRBV7-7 with TRBJ2-1; D uncertain. V gave up 5 bases and J gave up 2 bases, with 16 bases separating them. CDR1 and CDR2 from the germline V gene are SSHAT and FNYEAQ (reference sequence). This CDR3 contains 16 residues. CDR3 sequence: CASSPKSGDPYNEQFF. The CDR3 DNA reads as TGTGCCAGCAGCCCCAAATCAGGCGATCCCTACAATGAGCAGTTCTTC.

This clone has only one observation. The V and J genes are TRBV14 and TRBJ2-1; 7 nucleotides agree with TRBD1. Germline V lookup: CDR1 SGHDN, CDR2 FVKESK. The V gene end was trimmed by 4 bases and the J gene end by 6 bases; junction bases not matched to a gene: 9. CDR3 length: 15 residues. The CDR3, as DNA: TGTGCCAGCAGCCCGCTATCGACAGGGCGCAATGAGCAGTTCTTC. Encoded protein: CASSPLSTGRNEQFF.

V and J are TRBV25-1 and TRBJ2-3, with a possible D match to TRBD2 (7 bases). This CDR3 spans 16 amino acids. Per germline, CDR1 MGHDK and CDR2 SYGVNS. The germline V and J ends were trimmed by 1 base and 6 bases, with 17 bases remaining between them. This chain's CDR3 is CASSEFEGGFVDTQYF. The DNA of the CDR3 is TGTGCCAGCAGTGAATTTGAGGGGGGGTTCGTGGATACGCAGTATTTT. Supplemented by reference TRBV25-1 and TRBJ2-3, the full variable domain reads EADIYQTPRYLVIGTGKKITLECSQTMGHDKMYWYQQDPGMELHLIHYSYGVNSTEKGDLSSESTVSRIRTEHFPLTLESARPSHTSQYLCASSEFEGGFVDTQYFGPGTRLTVL.

The chain uses TRBV6-1 and TRBJ1-1; 7 nucleotides align to TRBD1. CDR1 MNHNS and CDR2 SASEGT come from the germline V gene. The CDR3 is made up of 18 amino acids. V lost 0 bases to trimming and J lost 4 bases; unmatched junction nucleotides: 14. This CDR3 is CASSEAATLSQGVTEAFF. DNA for the CDR3: TGTGCCAGCAGTGAAGCCGCGACACTTTCCCAGGGGGTCACTGAAGCTTTCTTT.